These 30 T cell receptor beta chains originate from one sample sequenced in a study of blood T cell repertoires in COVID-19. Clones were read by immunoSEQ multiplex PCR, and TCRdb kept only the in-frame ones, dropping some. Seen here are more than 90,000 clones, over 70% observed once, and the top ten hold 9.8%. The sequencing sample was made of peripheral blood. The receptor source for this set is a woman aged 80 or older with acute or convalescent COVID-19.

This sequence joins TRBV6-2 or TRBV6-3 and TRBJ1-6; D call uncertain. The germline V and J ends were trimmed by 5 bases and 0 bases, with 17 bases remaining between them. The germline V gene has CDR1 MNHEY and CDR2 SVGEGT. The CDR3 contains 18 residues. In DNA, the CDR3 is TGTGCCAGCAGTAACCCCCGGGAGAGGAGCTCCTATAATTCACCCCTCCACTTT. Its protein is CASSNPRERSSYNSPLHF.

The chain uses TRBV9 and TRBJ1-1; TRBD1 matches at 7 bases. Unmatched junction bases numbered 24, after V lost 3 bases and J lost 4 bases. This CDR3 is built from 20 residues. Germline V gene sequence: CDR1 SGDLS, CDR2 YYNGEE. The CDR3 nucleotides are TGTGCCAGCAGCGCCGGTGCCCGAGTCGCATACAGGGGCGAGGCCACTGAAGCTTTCTTT. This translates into CASSAGARVAYRGEATEAFF.

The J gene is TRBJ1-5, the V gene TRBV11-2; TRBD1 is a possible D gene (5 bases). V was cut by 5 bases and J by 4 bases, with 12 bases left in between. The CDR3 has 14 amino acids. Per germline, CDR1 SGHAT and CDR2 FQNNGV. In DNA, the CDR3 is TGTGCCAGCAGCCCGGACACTGGGAATCAGCCCCAGCATTTT. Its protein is CASSPDTGNQPQHF.

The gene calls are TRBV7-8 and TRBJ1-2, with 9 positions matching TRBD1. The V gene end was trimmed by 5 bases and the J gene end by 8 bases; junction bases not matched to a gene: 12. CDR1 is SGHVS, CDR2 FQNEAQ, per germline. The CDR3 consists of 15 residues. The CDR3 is CASSPRRDRALGYTF. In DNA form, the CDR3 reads TGTGCCAGCAGCCCGCGCCGGGACAGGGCACTAGGCTACACCTTC.

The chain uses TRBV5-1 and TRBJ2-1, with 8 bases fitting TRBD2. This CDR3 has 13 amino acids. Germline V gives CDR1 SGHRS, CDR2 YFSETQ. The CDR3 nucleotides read TGCCCCGAAGCGGGAGAAGGGGACAATGAGCAGTTCTTC. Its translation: CPEAGEGDNEQFF.

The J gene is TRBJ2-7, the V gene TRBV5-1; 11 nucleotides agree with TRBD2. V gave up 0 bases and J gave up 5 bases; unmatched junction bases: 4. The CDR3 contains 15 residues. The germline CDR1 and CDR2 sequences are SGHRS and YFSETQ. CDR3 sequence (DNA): TGCGCCAGCAGCTTGGTAGCGGGAGGGCCAGACGAGCAGTACTTC. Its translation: CASSLVAGGPDEQYF.

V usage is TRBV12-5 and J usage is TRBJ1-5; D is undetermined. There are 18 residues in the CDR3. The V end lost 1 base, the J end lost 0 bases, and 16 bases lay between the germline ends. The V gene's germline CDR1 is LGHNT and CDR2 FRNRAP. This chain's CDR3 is CASGLALTGDYSNQPQHF. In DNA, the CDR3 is TGTGCTAGTGGTTTGGCCCTGACGGGTGATTATAGCAATCAGCCCCAGCATTTT.

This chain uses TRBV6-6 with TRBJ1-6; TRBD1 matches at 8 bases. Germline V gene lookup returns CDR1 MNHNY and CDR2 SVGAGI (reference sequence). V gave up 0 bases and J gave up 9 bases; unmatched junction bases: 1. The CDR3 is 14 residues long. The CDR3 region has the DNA TGTGCCAGCAGTTACTCCCAGGGGGCTTCACCCCTCCACTTT. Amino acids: CASSYSQGASPLHF.

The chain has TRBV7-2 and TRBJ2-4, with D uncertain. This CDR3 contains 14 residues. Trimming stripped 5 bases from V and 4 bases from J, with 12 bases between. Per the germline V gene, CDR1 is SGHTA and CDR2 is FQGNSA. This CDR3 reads CASSPSEAKNIQYF. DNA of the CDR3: TGTGCCAGCAGCCCCTCCGAAGCTAAAAACATTCAGTACTTC. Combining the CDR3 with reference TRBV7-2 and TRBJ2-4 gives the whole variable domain GAGVSQSPSNKVTEKGKDVELRCDPISGHTALYWYRQSLGQGLEFLIYFQGNSAPDKSGLPSDRFSAERTGGSVSTLTIQRTQQEDSAVYLCASSPSEAKNIQYFGAGTRLSVL.

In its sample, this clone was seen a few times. CDR3 residues: CASSPPGEAGRGYTF. Written as DNA, the CDR3 is TGTGCCAGCAGCCCCCCCGGAGAAGCCGGGAGGGGCTACACCTTC. The rearrangement links TRBV7-2 to TRBJ1-2, with D hard to call. CDR3 length equals 15 residues. Trimming left V 5 bases short and J 8 bases short, with 21 bases between. CDR1 and CDR2 (germline): SGHTA, FQGNSA.

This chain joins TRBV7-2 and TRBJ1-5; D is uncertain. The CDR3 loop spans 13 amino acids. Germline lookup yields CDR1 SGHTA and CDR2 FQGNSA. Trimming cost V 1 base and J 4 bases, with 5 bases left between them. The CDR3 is CASSLVENQPQHF. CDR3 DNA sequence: TGTGCCAGCAGCTTAGTAGAGAATCAGCCCCAGCATTTT.

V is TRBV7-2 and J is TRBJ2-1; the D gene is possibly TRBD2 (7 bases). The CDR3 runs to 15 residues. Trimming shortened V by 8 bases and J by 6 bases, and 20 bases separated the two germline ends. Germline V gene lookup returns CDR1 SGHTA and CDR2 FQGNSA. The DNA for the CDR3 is TGTGCCAGCTTTGTTGGGGGGGGGCGCCCCAATGAGCAGTTCTTC. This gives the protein CASFVGGGRPNEQFF. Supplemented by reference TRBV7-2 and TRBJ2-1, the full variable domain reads GAGVSQSPSNKVTEKGKDVELRCDPISGHTALYWYRQSLGQGLEFLIYFQGNSAPDKSGLPSDRFSAERTGGSVSTLTIQRTQQEDSAVYLCASFVGGGRPNEQFFGPGTRLTVL.

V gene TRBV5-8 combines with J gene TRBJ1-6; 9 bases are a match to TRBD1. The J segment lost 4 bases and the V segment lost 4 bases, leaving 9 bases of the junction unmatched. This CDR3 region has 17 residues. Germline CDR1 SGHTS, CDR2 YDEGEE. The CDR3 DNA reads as TGTGCCAGCAGCCGGTTACAGGGGGCTAGATATAATTCACCCCTCCACTTT. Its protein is CASSRLQGARYNSPLHF. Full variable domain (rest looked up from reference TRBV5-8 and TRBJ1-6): EAGVTQSPTHLIKTRGQQATLRCSPISGHTSVYWYQQALGLGLQFLLWYDEGEERNRGNFPPRFSGRQFPNYSSELNVNALELEDSALYLCASSRLQGARYNSPLHFGNGTRLTVT.

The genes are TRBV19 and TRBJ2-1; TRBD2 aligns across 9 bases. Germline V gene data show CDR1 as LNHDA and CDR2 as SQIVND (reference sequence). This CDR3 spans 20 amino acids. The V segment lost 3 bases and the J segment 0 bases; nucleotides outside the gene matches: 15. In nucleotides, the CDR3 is TGTGCCAGTAGTATTTCTAGCGGGATGAACCGTCTAAGCTCCTACAATGAGCAGTTCTTC. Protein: CASSISSGMNRLSSYNEQFF.

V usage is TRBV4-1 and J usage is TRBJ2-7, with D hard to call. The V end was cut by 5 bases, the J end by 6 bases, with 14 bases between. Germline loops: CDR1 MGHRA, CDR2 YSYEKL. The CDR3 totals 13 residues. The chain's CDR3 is CASSFRLTPEQYF. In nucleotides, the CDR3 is TGCGCCAGCAGCTTCAGACTCACCCCCGAGCAGTACTTC.

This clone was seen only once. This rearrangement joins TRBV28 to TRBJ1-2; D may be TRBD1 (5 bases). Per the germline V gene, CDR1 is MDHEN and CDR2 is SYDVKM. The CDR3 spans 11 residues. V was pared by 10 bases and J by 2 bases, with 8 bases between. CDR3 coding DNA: TGTGCCACCGACAGCAACTATGGCTACACCTTC. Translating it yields CATDSNYGYTF.

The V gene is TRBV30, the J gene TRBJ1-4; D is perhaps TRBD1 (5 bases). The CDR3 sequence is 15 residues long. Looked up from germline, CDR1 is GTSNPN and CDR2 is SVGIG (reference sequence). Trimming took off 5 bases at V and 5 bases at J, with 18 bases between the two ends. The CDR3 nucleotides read TGTGCCTGGGCCCTCGGGACTGGGGAAAATGAAAAACTGTTTTTT. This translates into CAWALGTGENEKLFF.

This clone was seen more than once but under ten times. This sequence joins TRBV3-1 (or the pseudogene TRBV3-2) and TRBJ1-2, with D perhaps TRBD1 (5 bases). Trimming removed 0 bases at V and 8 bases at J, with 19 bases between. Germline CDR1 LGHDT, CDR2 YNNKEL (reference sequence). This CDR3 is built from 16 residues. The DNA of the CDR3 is TGTGCCAGCAGCCAAGATAGGCTGGTCACGCGGGGCGGCTACACCTTC. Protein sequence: CASSQDRLVTRGGYTF.

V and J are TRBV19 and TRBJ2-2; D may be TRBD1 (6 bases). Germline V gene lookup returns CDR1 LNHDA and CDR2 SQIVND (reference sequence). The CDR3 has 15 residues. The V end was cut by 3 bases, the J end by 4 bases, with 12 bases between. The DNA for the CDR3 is TGTGCCAGTAGTATCCGGGACACTACCACCGGGGAGCTGTTTTTT. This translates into CASSIRDTTTGELFF. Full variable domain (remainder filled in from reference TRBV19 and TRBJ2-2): DGGITQSPKYLFRKEGQNVTLSCEQNLNHDAMYWYRQDPGQGLRLIYYSQIVNDFQKGDIAEGYSVSREKKESFPLTVTSAQKNPTAFYLCASSIRDTTTGELFFGEGSRLTVL.

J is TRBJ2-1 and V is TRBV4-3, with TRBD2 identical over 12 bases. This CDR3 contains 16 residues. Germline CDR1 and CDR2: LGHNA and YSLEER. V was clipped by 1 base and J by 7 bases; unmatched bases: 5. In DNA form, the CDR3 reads TGCGCCAGCAGCCAAGCTAGCGGGAGGGGTTTTAATGAGCAGTTCTTC. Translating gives CASSQASGRGFNEQFF.

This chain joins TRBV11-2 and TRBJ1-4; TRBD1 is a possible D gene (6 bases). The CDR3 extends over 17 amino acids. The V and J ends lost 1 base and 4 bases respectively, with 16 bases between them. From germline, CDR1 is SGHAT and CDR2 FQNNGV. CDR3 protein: CASSLAPFGQSNEKLFF. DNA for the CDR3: TGTGCCAGCAGCTTAGCACCCTTCGGACAGAGTAATGAAAAACTGTTTTTT.

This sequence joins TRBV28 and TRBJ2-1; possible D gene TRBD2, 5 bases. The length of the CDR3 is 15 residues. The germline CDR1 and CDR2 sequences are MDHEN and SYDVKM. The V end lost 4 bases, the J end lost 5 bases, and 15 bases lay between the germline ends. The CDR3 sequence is CASSSNNPGNNEQFF. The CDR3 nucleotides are TGTGCCAGCAGTTCTAATAACCCGGGGAACAATGAGCAGTTCTTC.

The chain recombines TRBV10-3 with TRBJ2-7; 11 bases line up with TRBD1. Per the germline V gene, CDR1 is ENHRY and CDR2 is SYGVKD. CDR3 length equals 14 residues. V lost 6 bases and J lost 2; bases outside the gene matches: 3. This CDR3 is CAISGTGGTYEQYF. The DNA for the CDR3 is TGTGCCATCAGCGGGACAGGGGGGACCTACGAGCAGTACTTC.

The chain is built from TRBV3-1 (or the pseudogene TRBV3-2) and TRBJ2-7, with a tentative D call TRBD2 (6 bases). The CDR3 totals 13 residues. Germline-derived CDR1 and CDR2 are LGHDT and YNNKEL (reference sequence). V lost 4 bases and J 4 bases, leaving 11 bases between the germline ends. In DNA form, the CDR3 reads TGTGCCAGCAGCCGCCAGACTAGTTACGAGCAGTACTTC. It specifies CASSRQTSYEQYF.

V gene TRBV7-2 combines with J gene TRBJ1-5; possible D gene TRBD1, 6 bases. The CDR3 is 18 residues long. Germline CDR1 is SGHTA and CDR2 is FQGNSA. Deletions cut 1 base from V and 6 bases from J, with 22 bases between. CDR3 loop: CASSLVRLVGGGGQPQHF. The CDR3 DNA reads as TGTGCCAGCAGCTTAGTTCGTCTGGTGGGGGGGGGCGGTCAGCCCCAGCATTTT.

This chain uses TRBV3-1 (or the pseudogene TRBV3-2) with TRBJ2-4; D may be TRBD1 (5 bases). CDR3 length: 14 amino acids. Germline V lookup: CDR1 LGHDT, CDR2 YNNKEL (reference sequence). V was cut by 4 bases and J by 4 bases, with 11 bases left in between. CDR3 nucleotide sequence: TGTGCCAGCAGCCCCCGTGACAGTAAAAACATTCAGTACTTC. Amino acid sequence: CASSPRDSKNIQYF.

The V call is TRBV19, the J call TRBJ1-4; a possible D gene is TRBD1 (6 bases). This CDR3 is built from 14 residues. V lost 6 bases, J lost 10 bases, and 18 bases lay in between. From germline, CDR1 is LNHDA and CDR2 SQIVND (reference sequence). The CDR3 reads CASRAKGGFGKLFF. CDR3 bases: TGTGCCAGTAGGGCAAAAGGGGGTTTCGGAAAACTGTTTTTT.

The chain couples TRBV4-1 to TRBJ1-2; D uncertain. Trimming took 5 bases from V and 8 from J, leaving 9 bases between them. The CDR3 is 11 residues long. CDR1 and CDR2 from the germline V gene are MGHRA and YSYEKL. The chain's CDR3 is CASSTARGYTF. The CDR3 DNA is TGCGCCAGCAGCACAGCCCGGGGCTACACCTTC.

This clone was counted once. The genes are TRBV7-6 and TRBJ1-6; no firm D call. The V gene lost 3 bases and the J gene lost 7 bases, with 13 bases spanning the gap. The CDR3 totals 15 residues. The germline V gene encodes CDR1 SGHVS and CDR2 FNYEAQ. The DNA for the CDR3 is TGTGCCAGCAGCTTGTCCCCAGTGCGGAATTCACCCCTCCACTTT. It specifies CASSLSPVRNSPLHF.

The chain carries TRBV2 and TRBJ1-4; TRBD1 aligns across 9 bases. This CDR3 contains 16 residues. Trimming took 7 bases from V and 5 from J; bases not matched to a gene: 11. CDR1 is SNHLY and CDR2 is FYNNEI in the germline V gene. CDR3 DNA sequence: TGTGCCAGCACCCTGACAGGGGGAAGAGGGAATGAAAAACTGTTTTTT. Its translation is CASTLTGGRGNEKLFF.